This T cell receptor beta chain was obtained from a study of shared clonotypes between healthy human individuals. The sample holds a few counts of this clone. Its antigen is undetermined. Profiling relied on immunoSEQ multiplex PCR, and the TCRdb table lists in-frame clones only, not all of them. The sample carries 2 million to 2.5 million clones, 85% to 95% recorded once. Germline values: CDR1 SGDLS, CDR2 YYNGEE. CDR3 length: 14 residues. V was pared by 4 bases and J by 8 bases, with 18 bases between. General observations from the study: A handful of donors showed sharing of approximately 5% of naive CD4 clonotypes. Generation probability values for non-shared clonotypes were lower than those for clonotypes shared by all four donors.

This receptor was obtained from a man in his late teens or twenties in good health. Some clones in this sample may be carry-over from other donors' samples. The chain couples TRBV9 to TRBJ1-2; D unclear. Specimen: naive CD4+ T cells from PBMCs. Subset meaning: CD45RA+ positively selected. The CDR3 spells CASSLGPGQNGYTF. In DNA, the CDR3 is TGTGCCAGCAGCCTTGGCCCCGGGCAGAACGGCTACACCTTC.